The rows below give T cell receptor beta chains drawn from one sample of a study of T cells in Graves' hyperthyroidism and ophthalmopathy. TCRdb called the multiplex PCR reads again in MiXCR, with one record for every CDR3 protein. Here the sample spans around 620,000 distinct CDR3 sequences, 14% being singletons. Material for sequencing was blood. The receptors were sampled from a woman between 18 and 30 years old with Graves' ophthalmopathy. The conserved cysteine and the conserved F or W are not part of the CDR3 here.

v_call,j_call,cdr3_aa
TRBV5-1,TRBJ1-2,ASSTKGQGYGYT
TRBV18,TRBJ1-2,ASSPALGTDNYGYT
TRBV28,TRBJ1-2,ASRQAGYNYGYT
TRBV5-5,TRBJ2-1,ASSQDRGTNEQF
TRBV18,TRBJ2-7,ASSPDRGLDEQY
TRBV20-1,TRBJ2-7,SASERGGAYEQY
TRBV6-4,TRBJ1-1,ASKLKTGLAEAF
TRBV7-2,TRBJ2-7,ASSLGSPSGRSYEQY
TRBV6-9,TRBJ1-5,ASSYSGNSNQPQH
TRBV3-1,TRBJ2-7,ASSQGLAPYEQY
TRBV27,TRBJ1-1,ASSPLDRGYEAF
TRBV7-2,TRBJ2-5,ASSKGGSQETQY
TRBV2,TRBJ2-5,ASNSEYGQGETQY
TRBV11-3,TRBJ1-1,ASSLEWNQKSF
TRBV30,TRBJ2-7,TWSVPGVYHYEQY
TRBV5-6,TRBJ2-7,ASSLGGSVGYEQY
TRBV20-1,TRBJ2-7,SARDRGTRTYEQY
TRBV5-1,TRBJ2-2,ASRHYGNTGELF
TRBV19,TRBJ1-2,ASSIRAGLRTYYGYT
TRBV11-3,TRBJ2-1,ASSFGLRDEQF
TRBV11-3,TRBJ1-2,ASSSGQGWSYGYT
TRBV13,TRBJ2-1,ASSPSGGAGDRIPNEQF
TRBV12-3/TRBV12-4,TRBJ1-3,ASSPGGGGNTIY
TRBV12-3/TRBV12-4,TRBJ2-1,ASSFASGRPIEQF
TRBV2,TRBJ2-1,ASSDPGQGANEQF
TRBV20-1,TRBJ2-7,SARDFRLAGTLSSYEQY
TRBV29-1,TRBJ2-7,SFSTGWYEQY
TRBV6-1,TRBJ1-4,ASSAMGPADEKLF
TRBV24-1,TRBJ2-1,ATSVHSAGGPVGEQF
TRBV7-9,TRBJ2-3,ASSPRGRGRDTDTQY
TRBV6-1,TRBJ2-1,ASSEIKGLYNEQF
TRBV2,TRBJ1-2,ASRTDSYYGYT
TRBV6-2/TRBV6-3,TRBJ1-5,ASSYPGGYNQPQH
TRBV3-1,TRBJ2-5,ASSRGLATRQETQY
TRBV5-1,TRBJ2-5,ASSLDLAGGGETQY
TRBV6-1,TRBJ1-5,ASSSDRGPQH
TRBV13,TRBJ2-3,ASSTHYTDTQY
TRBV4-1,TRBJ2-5,ASRQIAGGETQY
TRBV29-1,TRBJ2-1,SVEDRGGGSYNEQF
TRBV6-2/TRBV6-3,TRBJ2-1,ASSPGSRGLAGHEQF
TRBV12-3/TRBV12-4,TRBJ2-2,ASSYGPNTGELF
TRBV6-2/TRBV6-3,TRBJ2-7,ASSYLRTRGYSYEQY
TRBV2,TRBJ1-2,ASSPLYGYT
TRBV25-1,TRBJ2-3,ASSELPGQGIFVGTTDTQY
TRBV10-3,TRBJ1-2,AVRGQGEHGYT
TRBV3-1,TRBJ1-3,ASSLGVGSPGNTIY
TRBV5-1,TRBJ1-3,ASSDTVSSGNTIY
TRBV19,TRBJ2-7,ASSLTAGAIYEQY
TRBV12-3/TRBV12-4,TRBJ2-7,ASTSTIYEQY
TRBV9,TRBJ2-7,ASSDLAGGYEQY
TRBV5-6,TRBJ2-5,ASSWDRVLQETQY
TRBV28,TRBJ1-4,ASSTPEVREKLF
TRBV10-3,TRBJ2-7,AISPLGSAGGTYEQY